This T cell receptor beta chain was identified during a study of blood T cell repertoires in COVID-19. As for the study in general: Researchers got acute and convalescent COVID-19 samples from the United States, Italy and Spain. The analysed material was cDNA or gDNA that came from T cells, B-cell-depleted T cells, or PBMCs.

The CDR3 contains 12 residues. Germline V gene sequence: CDR1 SQVTM, CDR2 ANQGSEA. Trimming removed 3 bases from V and 10 bases from J, with 12 bases in between. In the source study's methods: From reference gene primer amplification, estimates of nucleated cell counts were derived. Method: immunoSEQ multiplex PCR; TCRdb's copy keeps in-frame clones and lacks some. From that table come the V and J calls and clone size; the DNA was used to work out D and trimming. The sample lists roughly 50,000 clones; about 90% were seen once. Sequencing was done on a sample of peripheral blood. The chain has TRBV29-1 and TRBJ1-4; TRBD1 might be the D (6 bases). This TCR was sampled from a human donor in a cohort sampled during active COVID-19. The CDR3 spells CSVDPGEGKLFF. Here the CDR3 DNA reads TGCAGCGTTGACCCAGGGGAGGGAAAACTGTTTTTT. The variable domain in full, completed from reference TRBV29-1 and TRBJ1-4, reads SAVISQKPSRDICQRGTSLTIQCQVDSQVTMMFWYRQQPGQSLTLIATANQGSEATYESGFVIDKFPISRPNLTFSTLTVSNMSPEDSSIYLCSVDPGEGKLFFGSGTQLSVL.